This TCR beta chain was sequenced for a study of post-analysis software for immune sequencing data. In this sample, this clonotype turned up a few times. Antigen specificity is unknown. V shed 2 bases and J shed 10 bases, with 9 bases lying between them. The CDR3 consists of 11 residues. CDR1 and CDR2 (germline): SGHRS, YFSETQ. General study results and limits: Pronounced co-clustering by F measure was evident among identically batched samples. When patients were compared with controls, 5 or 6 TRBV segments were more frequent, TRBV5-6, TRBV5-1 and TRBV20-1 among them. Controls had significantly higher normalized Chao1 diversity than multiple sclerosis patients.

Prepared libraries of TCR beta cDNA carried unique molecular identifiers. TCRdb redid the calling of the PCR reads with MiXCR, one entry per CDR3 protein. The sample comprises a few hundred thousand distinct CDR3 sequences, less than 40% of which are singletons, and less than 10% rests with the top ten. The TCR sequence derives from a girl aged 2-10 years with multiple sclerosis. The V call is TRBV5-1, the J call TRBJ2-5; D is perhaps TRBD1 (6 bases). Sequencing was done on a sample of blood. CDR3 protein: CASSFRDIQYF. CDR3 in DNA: TGCGCCAGCAGCTTTCGGGACATCCAGTACTTC.